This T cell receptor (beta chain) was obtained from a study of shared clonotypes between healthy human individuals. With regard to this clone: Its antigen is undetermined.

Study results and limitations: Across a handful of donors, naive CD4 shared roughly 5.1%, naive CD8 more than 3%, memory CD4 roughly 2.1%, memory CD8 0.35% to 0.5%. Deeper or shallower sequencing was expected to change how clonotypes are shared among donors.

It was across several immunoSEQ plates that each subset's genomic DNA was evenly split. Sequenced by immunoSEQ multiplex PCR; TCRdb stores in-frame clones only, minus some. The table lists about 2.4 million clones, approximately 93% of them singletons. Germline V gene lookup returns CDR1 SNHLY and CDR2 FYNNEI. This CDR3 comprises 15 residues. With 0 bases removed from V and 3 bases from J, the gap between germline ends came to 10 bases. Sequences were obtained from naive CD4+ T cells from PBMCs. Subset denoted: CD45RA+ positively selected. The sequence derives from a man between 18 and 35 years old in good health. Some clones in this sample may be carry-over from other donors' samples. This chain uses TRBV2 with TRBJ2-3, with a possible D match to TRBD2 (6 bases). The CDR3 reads CASSEARGRTDTQYF. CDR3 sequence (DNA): TGTGCCAGCAGTGAAGCCCGGGGGAGAACAGATACGCAGTATTTT.